This T cell receptor beta chain was captured by sequencing in a study of cytomegalovirus exposure and HLA in healthy donors. General study findings and limits: Analyses of presence and absence presupposed an approximately uniform sequencing depth across donors. Later on, a genetic analysis was performed. It linked a missense variant in DCLRE1C with V- and J-gene trimming of TCR beta. The authors later found most CMV-associated TCR beta chains appeared HLA-restricted. The study listed under 200 cytomegalovirus-associated TCR beta chains.

Comment on this clone: Antigen specificity is unknown.

PCR primers comprised 60 Vbeta and 13 Jbeta primers. Data came from immunoSEQ multiplex PCR; TCRdb stores just in-frame clones and leaves some out. The sample has some 270,000 clones, 80% seen once. J was trimmed by 4 bases and V by 8 bases; bases with no gene match: 12. The CDR3 totals 15 residues. In germline, CDR1 is MNHNS, CDR2 SASEGT. V and J are TRBV6-1 and TRBJ2-3; 7 nucleotides align to TRBD2. Input material: PBMCs. This receptor was taken from a girl aged 2 to 9 in good health and CMV-seronegative. The chain's CDR3 is CASRRIAGPPDTQYF. The CDR3 bases are TGTGCCAGCCGACGGATAGCGGGCCCCCCAGATACGCAGTATTTT.